Presented here are 3 T cell receptor beta chains from one specimen sequenced in a study of OX40 agonist ivuxolimab in advanced cancers. The data were produced by immunoSEQ multiplex PCR, yet TCRdb's version contains in-frame clones alone and is incomplete. The sample contains about 57,000 clones, 85% to 90% of which appear only once. Sequenced material: CD4+ or CD8+ T cells sorted from blood, taken in a trial of the OX40 agonist ivuxolimab. The receptors stem from an adult with an advanced solid tumor such as melanoma, head and neck, liver or kidney cancer.

V gene TRBV30 combines with J gene TRBJ1-2, with 9 bases that match TRBD1. With V trimmed by 3 bases and J by 8 bases, 4 bases remained unmatched. CDR3 length: 12 amino acids. CDR1 and CDR2 (germline): GTSNPN, SVGIG (reference sequence). This chain's CDR3 is CAWSQDRGGYTF. CDR3 DNA sequence: TGTGCCTGGAGCCAAGACAGGGGGGGCTACACCTTC.

The V call is TRBV6-5, the J call TRBJ1-1; D is unclear. The V and J ends lost 2 bases and 11 bases respectively, with 18 bases between them. The CDR3 is 14 residues long. Per germline, CDR1 MNHEY and CDR2 SVGAGI. CDR3 nucleotide sequence: TGTGCCAGCAGTTACGAGGAAATCGGGCGTTCGGCTTTCTTT. This codes for CASSYEEIGRSAFF.

In DNA form, the CDR3 reads TGTGCCAGCAGCTCGGGACAGGGACCCTACGAGCAGTACTTC. Its protein is CASSSGQGPYEQYF. The V call is TRBV7-2, the J call TRBJ2-7; 9 positions match TRBD1. This CDR3 comprises 14 residues. Trimming removed 4 bases from V and 2 bases from J; junction bases left unmatched: 3. Germline V lookup: CDR1 SGHTA, CDR2 FQGNSA.